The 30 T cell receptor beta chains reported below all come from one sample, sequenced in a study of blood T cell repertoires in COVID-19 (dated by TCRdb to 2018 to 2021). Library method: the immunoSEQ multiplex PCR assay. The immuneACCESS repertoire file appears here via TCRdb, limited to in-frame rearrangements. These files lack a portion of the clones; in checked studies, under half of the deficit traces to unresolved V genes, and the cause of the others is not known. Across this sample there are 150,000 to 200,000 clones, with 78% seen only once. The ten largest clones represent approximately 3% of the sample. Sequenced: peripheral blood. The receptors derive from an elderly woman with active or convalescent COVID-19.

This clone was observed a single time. The CDR3 DNA sequence: TGTGCCAGCAGCTTAGGGACAGCCCCGAACACCGGGGAGCTGTTTTTT. Its protein is CASSLGTAPNTGELFF. This rearrangement joins TRBV7-9 to TRBJ2-2, with D tentatively TRBD1 (6 bases). From germline, CDR1 is SEHNR and CDR2 FQNEAQ (reference sequence). Between the trimmed V and J ends, which lost 1 base and 0 bases, there was a span of 9 bases. The CDR3 length is 16 residues. Using reference TRBV7-9 and TRBJ2-2 for the parts outside the CDR3, the full variable domain is DTGVSQNPRHKITKRGQNVTFRCDPISEHNRLYWYRQTLGQGPEFLTYFQNEAQLEKSRLLSDRFSAERPKGSFSTLEIQRTEQGDSAMYLCASSLGTAPNTGELFFGEGSRLTVL.

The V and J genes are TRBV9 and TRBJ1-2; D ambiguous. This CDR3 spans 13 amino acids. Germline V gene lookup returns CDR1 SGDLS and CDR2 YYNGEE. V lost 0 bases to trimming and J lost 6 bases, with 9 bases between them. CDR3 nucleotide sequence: TGTGCCAGCAGCGTAGGAGGTGGTCATGGCTACACCTTC. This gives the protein CASSVGGGHGYTF.

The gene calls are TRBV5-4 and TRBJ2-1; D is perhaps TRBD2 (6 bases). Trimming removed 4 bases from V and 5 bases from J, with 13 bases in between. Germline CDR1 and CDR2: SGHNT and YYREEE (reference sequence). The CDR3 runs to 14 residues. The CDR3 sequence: CASSPGGVHNEQFF. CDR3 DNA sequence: TGTGCCAGCAGCCCAGGCGGGGTTCACAATGAGCAGTTCTTC.

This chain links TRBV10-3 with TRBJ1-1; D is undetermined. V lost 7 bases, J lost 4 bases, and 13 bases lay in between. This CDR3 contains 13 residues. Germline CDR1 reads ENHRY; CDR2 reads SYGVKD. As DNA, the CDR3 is TGTGCCATCACCCCGGGGATTAGCACTGAAGCTTTCTTT. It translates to CAITPGISTEAFF.

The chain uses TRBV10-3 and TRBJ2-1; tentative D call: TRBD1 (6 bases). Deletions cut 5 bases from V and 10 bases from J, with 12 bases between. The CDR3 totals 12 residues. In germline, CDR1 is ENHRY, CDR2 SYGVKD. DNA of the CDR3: TGTGCCATCAGTCTATACAGGGAGGAGCAGTTCTTC. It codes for CAISLYREEQFF.

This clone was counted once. CDR3 sequence: CASSQHKTTNEKLFF. The CDR3 DNA follows: TGTGCCAGCAGTCAACATAAAACAACTAATGAAAAACTGTTTTTT. The chain links TRBV28 to TRBJ1-4; no definite D call. The germline V gene encodes CDR1 MDHEN and CDR2 SYDVKM. This CDR3 has 15 amino acids. Trimming pared 5 bases from V and 0 bases from J, leaving 10 bases between.

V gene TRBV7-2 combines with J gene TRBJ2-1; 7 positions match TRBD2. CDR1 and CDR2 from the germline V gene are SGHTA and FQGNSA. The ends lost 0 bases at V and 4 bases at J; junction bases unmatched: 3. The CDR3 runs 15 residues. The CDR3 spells CASSLAGGVYNEQFF. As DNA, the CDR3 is TGTGCCAGCAGCTTAGCGGGGGGGGTTTACAATGAGCAGTTCTTC. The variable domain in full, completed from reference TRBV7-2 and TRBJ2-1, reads GAGVSQSPSNKVTEKGKDVELRCDPISGHTALYWYRQSLGQGLEFLIYFQGNSAPDKSGLPSDRFSAERTGGSVSTLTIQRTQQEDSAVYLCASSLAGGVYNEQFFGPGTRLTVL.

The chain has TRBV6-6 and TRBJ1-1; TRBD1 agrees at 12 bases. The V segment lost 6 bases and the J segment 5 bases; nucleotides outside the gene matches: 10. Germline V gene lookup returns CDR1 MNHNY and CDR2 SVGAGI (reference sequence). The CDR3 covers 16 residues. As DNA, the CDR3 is TGTGCCAGCAGCCGACCGGGACAGGGGGCGTATACTGAAGCTTTCTTT. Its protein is CASSRPGQGAYTEAFF.

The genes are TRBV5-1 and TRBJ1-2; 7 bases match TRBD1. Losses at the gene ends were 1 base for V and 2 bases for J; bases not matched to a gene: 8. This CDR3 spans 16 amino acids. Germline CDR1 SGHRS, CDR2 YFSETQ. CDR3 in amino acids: CASSLSTGRINYGYTF. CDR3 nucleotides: TGCGCCAGCAGCTTGTCGACAGGGCGGATCAACTATGGCTACACCTTC.

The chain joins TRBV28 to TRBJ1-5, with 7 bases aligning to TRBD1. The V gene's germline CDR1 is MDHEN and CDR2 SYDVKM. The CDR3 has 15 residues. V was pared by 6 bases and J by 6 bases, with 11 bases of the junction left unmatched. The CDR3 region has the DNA TGTGCCAGCAGCCCGGGACAGACCCGGGGTCAGCCCCAGCATTTT. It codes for CASSPGQTRGQPQHF.

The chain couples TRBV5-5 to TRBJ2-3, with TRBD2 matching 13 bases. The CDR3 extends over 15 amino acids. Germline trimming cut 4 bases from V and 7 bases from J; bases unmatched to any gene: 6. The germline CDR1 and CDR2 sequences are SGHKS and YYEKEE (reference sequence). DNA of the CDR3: TGTGCCAGCAGCCTACTAGCGGGGGGGTCGAATACGCAGTATTTT. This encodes CASSLLAGGSNTQYF.

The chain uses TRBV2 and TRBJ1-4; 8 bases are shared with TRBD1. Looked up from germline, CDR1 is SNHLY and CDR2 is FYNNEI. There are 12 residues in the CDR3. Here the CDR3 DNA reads TGTGCGACGGACAGGGAACGTGAAAAACTGTTTTTT. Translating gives CATDREREKLFF.

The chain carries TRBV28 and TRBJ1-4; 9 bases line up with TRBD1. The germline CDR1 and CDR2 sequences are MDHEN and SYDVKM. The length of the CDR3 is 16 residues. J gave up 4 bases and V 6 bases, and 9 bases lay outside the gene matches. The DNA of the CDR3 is TGTGCCAGCAGCCTTACAGGACAGGGGAATAATGAAAAACTGTTTTTT. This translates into CASSLTGQGNNEKLFF.

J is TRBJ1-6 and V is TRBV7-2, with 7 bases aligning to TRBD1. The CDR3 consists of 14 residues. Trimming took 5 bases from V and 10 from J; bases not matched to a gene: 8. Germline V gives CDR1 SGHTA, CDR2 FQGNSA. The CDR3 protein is CASSGDREGSPLHF. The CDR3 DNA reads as TGTGCCAGCAGCGGAGACAGGGAAGGCTCACCCCTCCACTTT.

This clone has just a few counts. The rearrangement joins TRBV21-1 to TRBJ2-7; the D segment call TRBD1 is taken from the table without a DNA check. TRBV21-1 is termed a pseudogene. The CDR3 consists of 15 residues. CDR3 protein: CASSKARTGDYEQYF. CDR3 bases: TGTGCCAGCAGCAAAGCCAGGACAGGGGACTACGAGCAGTACTTC.

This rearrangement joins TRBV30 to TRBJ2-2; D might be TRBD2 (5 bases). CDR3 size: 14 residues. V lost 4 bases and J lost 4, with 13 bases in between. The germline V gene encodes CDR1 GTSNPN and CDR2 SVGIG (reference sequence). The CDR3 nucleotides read TGTGCCTGGACGCCCGGGGTTACCACCGGGGAGCTGTTTTTT. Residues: CAWTPGVTTGELFF.

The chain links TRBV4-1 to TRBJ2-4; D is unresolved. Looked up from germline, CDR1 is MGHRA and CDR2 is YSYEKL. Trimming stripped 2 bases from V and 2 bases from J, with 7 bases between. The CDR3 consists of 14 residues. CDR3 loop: CASSQTETKNIQYF. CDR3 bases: TGCGCCAGCAGCCAAACAGAGACCAAAAACATTCAGTACTTC.

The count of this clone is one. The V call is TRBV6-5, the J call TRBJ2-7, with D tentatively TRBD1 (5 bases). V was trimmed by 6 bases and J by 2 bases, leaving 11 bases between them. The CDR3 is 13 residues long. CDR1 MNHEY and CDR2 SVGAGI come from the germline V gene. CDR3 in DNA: TGTGCCAGCAGCCCCCCAGGGACCTACGAGCAGTACTTC. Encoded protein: CASSPPGTYEQYF.

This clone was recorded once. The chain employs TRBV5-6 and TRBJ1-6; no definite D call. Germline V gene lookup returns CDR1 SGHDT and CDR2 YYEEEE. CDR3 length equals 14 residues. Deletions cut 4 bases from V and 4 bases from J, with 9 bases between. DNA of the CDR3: TGTGCCAGCAGCCCTGGCCTTTATAATTCACCCCTCCACTTT. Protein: CASSPGLYNSPLHF.

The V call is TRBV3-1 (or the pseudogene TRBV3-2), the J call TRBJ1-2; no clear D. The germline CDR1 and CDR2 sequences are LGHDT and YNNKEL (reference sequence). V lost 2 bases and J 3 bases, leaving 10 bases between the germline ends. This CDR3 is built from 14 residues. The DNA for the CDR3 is TGTGCCAGCAGCCAACGTTACAATTACTATGGCTACACCTTC. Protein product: CASSQRYNYYGYTF.

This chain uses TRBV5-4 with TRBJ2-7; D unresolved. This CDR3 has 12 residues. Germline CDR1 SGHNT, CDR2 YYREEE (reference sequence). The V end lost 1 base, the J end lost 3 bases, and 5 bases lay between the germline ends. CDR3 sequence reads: CASSLFGYEQYF. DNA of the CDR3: TGTGCCAGCAGCTTGTTCGGCTACGAGCAGTACTTC. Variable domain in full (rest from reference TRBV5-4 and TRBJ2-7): ETGVTQSPTHLIKTRGQQVTLRCSSQSGHNTVSWYQQALGQGPQFIFQYYREEENGRGNFPPRFSGLQFPNYSSELNVNALELDDSALYLCASSLFGYEQYFGPGTRLTVT.

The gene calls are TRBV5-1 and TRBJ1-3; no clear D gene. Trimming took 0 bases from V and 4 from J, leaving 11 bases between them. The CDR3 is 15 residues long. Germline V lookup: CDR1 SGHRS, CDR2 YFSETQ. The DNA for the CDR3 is TGCGCCAGCAGCTTGGAAACAGTCTTAGGAAACACCATATATTTT. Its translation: CASSLETVLGNTIYF.

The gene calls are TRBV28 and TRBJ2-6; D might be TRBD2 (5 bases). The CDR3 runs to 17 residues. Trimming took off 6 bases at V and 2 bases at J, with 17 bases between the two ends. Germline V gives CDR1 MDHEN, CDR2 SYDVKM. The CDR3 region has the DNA TGTGCCAGCAGCACCCTAGTTCCGGGGACTGGGGCCAACGTCCTGACTTTC. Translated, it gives CASSTLVPGTGANVLTF.

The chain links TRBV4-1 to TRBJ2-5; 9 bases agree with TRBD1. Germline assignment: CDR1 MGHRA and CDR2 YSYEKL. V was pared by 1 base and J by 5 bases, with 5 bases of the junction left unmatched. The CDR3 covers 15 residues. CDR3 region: CASSQGTGEFETQYF. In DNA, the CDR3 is TGCGCCAGCAGCCAAGGGACAGGGGAATTCGAGACCCAGTACTTC.

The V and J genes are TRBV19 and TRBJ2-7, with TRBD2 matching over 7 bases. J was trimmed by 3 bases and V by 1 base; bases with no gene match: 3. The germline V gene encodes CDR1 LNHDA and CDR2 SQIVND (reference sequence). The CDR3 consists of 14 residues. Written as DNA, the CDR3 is TGTGCCAGTAGTATAGGTCCGGGGGGCTACGAGCAGTACTTC. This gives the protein CASSIGPGGYEQYF. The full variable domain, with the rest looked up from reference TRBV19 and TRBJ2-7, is DGGITQSPKYLFRKEGQNVTLSCEQNLNHDAMYWYRQDPGQGLRLIYYSQIVNDFQKGDIAEGYSVSREKKESFPLTVTSAQKNPTAFYLCASSIGPGGYEQYFGPGTRLTVT.

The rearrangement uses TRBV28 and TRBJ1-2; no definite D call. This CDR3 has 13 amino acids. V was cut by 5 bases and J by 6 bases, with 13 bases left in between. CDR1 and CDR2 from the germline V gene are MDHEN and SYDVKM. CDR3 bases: TGTGCCAGCAGTCGGTACCTGGGCGATGGCTACACCTTC. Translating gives CASSRYLGDGYTF.

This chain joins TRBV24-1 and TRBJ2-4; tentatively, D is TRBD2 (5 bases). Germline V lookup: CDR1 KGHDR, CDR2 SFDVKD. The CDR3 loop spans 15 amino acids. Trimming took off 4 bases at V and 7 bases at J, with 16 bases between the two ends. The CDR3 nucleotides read TGTGCCACCAGTGACACGTCGGGTGGCGGGAACATTCAGTACTTC. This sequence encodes CATSDTSGGGNIQYF.

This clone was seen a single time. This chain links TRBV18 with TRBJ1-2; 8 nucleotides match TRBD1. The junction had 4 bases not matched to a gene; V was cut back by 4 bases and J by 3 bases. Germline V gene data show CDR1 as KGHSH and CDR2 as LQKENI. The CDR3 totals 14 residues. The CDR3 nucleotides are TGTGCCAGCTCACTAACGGGACAGGACTATGGCTACACCTTC. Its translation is CASSLTGQDYGYTF.

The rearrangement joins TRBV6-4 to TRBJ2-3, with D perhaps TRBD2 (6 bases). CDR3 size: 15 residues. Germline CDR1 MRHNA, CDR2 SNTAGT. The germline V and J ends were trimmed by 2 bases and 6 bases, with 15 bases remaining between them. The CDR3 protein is CASSDTGVRGDTQYF. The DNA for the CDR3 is TGTGCCAGCAGTGACACGGGGGTTCGGGGGGATACGCAGTATTTT.

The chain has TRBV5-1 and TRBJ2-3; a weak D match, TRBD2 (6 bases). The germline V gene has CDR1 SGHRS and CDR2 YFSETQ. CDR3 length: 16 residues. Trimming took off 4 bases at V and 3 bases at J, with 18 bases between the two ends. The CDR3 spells CASSQMSRDSTDTQYF. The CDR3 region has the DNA TGCGCCAGCAGCCAAATGTCCCGGGACTCGACAGATACGCAGTATTTT.